The clone carrying this T cell receptor beta chain was detected ten times or more. No antigen is known for it. The CDR3 end is not reached by the read, which stops 3 residues before it; the germline J gene fills it in. Clones were sequenced by immunoSEQ multiplex PCR, and TCRdb holds only the in-frame ones, with some missing. The sample presents 44,000 or so clones, none singletons. This entry comes from a study of T cell clonality in common variable immunodeficiency. General study results and limits: Authors noted CVID clonality's cause needs subpopulation repertoire sequencing. Links between repertoire features and CVID complications were heterogeneity-limited.

The germline V gene has CDR1 DFQATT and CDR2 SNEGSKA (reference sequence). V lost 1 base and J lost 5; bases outside the gene matches: 1. The CDR3 length is 12 residues. Sequenced material: peripheral blood mononuclear cells. The source is a person between 18 and 75 years old in good health. The gene calls are TRBV20-1 and TRBJ2-5; 7 bases line up with TRBD2. CDR3 DNA (partial): TGCAGTGCTAGAGTTAGCGGGGAGACC. It encodes CSARVSGET. The whole CDR3 protein is CSARVSGETQYF.